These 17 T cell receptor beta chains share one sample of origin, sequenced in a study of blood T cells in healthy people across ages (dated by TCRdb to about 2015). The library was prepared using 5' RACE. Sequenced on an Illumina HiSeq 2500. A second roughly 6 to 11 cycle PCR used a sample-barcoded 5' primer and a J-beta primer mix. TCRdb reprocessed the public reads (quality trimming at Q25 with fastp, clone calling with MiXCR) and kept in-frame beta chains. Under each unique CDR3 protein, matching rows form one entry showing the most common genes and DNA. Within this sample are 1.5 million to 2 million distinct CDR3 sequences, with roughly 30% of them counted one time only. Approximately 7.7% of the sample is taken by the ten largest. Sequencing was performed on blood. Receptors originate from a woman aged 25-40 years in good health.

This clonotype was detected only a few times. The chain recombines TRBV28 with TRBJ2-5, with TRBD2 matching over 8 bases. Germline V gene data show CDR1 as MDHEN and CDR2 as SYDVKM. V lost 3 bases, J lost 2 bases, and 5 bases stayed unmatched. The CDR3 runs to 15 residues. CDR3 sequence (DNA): TGTGCCAGCAGTTTTGGCGGGGGGACTCAAGAGACCCAGTACTTC. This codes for CASSFGGGTQETQYF.

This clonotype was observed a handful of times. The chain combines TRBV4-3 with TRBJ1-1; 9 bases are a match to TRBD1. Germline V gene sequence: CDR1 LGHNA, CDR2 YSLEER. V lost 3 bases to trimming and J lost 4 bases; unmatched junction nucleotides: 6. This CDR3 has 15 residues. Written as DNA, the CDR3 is TGCGCCAGCAGCCAGCACAGGGGGCTGAGCACTGAAGCTTTCTTT. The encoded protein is CASSQHRGLSTEAFF.

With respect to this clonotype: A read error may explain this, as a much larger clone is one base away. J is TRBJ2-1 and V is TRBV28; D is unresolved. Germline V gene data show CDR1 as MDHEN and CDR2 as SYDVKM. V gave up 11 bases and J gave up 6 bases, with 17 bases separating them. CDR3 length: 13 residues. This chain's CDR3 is CAGRSSPLNEQFF. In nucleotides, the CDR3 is TGTGCCGGCCGGAGTAGCCCTCTCAATGAGCAGTTCTTC. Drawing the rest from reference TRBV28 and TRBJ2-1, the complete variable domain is DVKVTQSSRYLVKRTGEKVFLECVQDMDHENMFWYRQDPGLGLRLIYFSYDVKMKEKGDIPEGYSVSREKKERFSLILESASTNQTSMYLCAGRSSPLNEQFFGPGTRLTVL.

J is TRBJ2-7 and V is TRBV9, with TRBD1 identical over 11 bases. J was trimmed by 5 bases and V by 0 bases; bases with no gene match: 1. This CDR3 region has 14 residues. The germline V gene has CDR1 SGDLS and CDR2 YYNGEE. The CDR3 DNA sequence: TGTGCCAGCAGCGTAGTGGGACAGGGGGACGAGCAGTACTTC. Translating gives CASSVVGQGDEQYF.

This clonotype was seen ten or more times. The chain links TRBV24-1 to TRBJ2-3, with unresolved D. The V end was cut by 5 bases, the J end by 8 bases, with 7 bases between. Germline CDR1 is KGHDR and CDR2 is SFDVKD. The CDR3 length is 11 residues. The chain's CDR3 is CATSVRSTQYF. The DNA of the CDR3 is TGTGCCACCAGTGTGAGGAGTACGCAGTATTTT.

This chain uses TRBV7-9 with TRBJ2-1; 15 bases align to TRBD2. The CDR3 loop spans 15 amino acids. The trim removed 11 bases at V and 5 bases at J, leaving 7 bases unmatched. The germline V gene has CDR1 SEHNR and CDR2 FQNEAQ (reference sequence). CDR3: CALRGTSGRHNEQFF. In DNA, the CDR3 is TGTGCCCTTAGAGGGACTAGCGGGAGGCACAATGAGCAGTTCTTC.

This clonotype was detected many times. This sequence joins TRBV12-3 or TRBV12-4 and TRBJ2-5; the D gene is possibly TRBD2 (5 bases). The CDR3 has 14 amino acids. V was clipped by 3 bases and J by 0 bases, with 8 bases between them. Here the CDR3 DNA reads TGTGCCAGCAGTTTCGGCGGGTACCAAGAGACCCAGTACTTC. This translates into CASSFGGYQETQYF.

The CDR3 reads CASSPVRGRETQFF. The CDR3 nucleotides are TGTGCCAGCTCACCGGTCCGGGGACGGGAGACCCAGTTCTTC. This sequence joins TRBV18 and TRBJ2-1; a weak D match, TRBD2 (6 bases). The ends were cut back, 3 bases at V and 13 bases at J, with 19 bases in the middle. CDR1 is KGHSH and CDR2 is LQKENI in the germline V gene. The length of the CDR3 is 14 residues.

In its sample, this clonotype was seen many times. The DNA of the CDR3 is TGTGCCAGCAGCTTGTCTACCGGGGGGCAGTACTTC. Translation: CASSLSTGGQYF. V usage is TRBV7-9 and J usage is TRBJ2-7, with a possible D match to TRBD2 (6 bases). The V gene lost 3 bases and the J gene lost 9 bases, with 12 bases spanning the gap. This CDR3 has 12 residues. CDR1 is SEHNR and CDR2 is FQNEAQ in the germline V gene (reference sequence).

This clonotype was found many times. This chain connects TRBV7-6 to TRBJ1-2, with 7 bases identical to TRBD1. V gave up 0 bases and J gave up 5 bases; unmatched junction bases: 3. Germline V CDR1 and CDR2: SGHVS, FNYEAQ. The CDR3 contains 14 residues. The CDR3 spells CASSLAGTEYGYTF. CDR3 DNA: TGTGCCAGCAGCTTAGCCGGGACAGAGTATGGCTACACCTTC.

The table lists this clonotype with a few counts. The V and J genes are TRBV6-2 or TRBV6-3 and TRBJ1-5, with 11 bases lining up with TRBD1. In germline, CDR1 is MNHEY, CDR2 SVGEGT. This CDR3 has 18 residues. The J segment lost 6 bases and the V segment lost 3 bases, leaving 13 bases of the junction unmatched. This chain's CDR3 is CASSYPGTGGRRPQPQHF. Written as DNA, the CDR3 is TGTGCCAGCAGTTATCCCGGGACAGGGGGGCGTCGTCCTCAGCCCCAGCATTTT.

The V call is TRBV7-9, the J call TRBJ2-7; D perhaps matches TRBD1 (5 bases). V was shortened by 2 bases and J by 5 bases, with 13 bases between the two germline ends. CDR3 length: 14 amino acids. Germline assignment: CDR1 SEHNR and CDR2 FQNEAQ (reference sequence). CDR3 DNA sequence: TGTGCCAGCAGCTTAATACCAGGGAACCACGAGCAGTACTTC. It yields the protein CASSLIPGNHEQYF.

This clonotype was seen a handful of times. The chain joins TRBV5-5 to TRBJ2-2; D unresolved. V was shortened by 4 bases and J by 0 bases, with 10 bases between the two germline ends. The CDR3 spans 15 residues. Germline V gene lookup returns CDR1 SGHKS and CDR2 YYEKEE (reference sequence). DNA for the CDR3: TGTGCCAGCAGCCAGGCCACATCGAACACCGGGGAGCTGTTTTTT. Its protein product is CASSQATSNTGELFF.

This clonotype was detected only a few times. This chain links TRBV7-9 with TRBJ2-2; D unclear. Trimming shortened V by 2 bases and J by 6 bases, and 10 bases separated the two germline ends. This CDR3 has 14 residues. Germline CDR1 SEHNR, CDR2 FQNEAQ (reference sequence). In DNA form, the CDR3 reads TGTGCCAGCAGCTTATTGGGGTCGCCCGGGGAGCTGTTTTTT. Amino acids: CASSLLGSPGELFF.

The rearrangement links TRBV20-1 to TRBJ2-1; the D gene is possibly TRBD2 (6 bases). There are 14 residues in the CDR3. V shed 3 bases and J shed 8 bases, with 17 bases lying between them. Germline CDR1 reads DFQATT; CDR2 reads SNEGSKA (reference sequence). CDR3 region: CSASGGSLWDEQFF. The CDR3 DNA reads TGCAGTGCTAGCGGGGGATCCCTTTGGGATGAGCAGTTCTTC.

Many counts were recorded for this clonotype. This CDR3 is CASSQDLGQGSYEQYF. The CDR3 nucleotides read TGCGCCAGCAGCCAAGATTTGGGACAGGGGTCCTACGAGCAGTACTTC. The rearrangement joins TRBV4-1 to TRBJ2-7; 10 bases align to TRBD1. After removal of 0 bases from V and 1 base from J, the junction contained 3 bases not matched to a gene. CDR1 is MGHRA, CDR2 YSYEKL, per germline. The CDR3 runs to 16 residues.

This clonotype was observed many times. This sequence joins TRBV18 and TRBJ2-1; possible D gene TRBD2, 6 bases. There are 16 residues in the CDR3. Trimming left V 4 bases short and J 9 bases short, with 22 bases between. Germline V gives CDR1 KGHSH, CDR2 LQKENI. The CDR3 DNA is TGTGCCAGCTCACGCACCTCAACGCGGGAATATGGTGAGCAGTTCTTC. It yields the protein CASSRTSTREYGEQFF. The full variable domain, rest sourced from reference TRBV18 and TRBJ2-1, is NAGVMQNPRHLVRRRGQEARLRCSPMKGHSHVYWYRQLPEEGLKFMVYLQKENIIDESGMPKERFSAEFPKEGPSILRIQQVVRGDSAAYFCASSRTSTREYGEQFFGPGTRLTVL.